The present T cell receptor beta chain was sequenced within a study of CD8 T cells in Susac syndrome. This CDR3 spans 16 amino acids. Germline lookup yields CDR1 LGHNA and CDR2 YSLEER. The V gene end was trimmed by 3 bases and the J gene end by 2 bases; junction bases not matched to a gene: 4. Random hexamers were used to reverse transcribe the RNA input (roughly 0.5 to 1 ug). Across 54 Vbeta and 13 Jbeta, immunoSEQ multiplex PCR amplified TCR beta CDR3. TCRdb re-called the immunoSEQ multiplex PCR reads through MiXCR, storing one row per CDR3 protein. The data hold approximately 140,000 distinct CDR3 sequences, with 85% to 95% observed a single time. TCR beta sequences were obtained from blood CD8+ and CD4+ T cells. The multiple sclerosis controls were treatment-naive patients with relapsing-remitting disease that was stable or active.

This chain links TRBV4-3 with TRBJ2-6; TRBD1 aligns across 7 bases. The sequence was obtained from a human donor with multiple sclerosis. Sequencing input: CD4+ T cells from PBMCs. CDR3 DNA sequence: TGCGCCAGCAGCCAGGCAACAGGGGCTGGGGCCAACGTCCTGACTTTC. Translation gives CASSQATGAGANVLTF.